Here is one TCR beta chain with its context. No antigen is known for it. These data come from a study of cytomegalovirus exposure and HLA in healthy donors. Broader study findings: Differences between HLA loci emerged in a later analysis of TCR association rates, with DRB1 most and HLA-C fewest. Later analysis identified a missense DCLRE1C variant that was linked to TCR beta V- and J-gene trimming. It was reported that TCR beta sequences correctly inferred the HLA-A and HLA-B alleles for most subjects. Association of 16,951 TCR beta sequences with HLA alleles was found at 0.05 false discovery rate in a later analysis.

V shed 3 bases and J shed 4 bases, with 13 bases lying between them. CDR1 SGHRS and CDR2 YFSETQ come from the germline V gene. CDR3 length: 14 amino acids. The PCR contained 60 Vbeta and 13 Jbeta primers. TCRdb's copy holds only in-frame clones and misses some; the assay was immunoSEQ multiplex PCR. The table has 130,000 or so clones, just under 80% seen once; the top ten hold about 1.6%. Sequenced: PBMCs. The receptor's source is a woman aged 18-29 years in good health and CMV-seronegative. The chain recombines TRBV5-1 with TRBJ1-1, with D unresolved. In DNA form, the CDR3 reads TGCGCCAGCAGCTCAGGAGGCCCGAGCACTGAAGCTTTCTTT. Protein sequence: CASSSGGPSTEAFF.